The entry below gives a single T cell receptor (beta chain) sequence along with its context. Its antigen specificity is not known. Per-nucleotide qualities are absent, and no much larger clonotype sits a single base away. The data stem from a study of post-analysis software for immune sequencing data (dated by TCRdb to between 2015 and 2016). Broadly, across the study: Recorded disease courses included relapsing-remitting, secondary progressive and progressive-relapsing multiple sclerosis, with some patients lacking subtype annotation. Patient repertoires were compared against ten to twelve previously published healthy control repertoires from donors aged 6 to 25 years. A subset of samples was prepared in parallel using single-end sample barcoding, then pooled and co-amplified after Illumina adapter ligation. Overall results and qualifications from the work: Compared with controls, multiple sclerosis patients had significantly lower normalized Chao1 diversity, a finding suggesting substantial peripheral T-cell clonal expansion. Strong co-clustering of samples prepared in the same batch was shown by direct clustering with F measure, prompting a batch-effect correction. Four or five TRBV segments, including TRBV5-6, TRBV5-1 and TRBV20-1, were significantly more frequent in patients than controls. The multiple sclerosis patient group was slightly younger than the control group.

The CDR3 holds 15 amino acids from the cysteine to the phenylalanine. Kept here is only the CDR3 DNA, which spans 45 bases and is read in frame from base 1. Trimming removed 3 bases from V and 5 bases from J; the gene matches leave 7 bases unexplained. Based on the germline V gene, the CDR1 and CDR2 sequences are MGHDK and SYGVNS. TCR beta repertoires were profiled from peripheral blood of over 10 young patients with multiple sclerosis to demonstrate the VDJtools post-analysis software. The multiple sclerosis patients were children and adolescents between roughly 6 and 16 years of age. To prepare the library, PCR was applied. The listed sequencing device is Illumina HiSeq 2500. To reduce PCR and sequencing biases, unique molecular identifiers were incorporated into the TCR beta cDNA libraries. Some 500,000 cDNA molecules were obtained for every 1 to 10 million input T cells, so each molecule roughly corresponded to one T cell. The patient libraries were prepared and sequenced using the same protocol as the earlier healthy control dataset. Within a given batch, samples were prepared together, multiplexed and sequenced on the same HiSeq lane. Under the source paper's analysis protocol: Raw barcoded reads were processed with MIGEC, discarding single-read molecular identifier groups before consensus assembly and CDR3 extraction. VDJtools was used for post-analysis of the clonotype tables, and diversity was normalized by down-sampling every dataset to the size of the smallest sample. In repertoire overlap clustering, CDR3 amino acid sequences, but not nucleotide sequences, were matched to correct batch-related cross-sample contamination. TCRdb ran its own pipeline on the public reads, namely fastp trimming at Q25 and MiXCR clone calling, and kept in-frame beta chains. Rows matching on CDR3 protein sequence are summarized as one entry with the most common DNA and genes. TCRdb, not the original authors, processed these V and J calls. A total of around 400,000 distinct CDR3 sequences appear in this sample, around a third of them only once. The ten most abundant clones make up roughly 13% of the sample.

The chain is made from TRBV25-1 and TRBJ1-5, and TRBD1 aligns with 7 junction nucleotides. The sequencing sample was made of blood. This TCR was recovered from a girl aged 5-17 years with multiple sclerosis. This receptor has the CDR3 CASSDLDRDYQPQHF. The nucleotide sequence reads TGTGCCAGCAGTGACCTCGACAGGGACTATCAGCCCCAGCATTTT.